The 26 T cell receptor beta chains presented below share a single source sample, sequenced in a study of brain T cells in children with intractable seizures. Profiled with immunoSEQ multiplex PCR; TCRdb holds only in-frame clones, not every one. The sample holds about 340,000 clones, about 93% seen once. Noted time point: blood from clinic visit 5 months post-surgery; TSC patient then seizure free. This sample comprised peripheral blood, obtained roughly 5 months after surgery. These receptors were taken from a boy younger than two with tuberous sclerosis and intractable seizures.

This sequence joins TRBV7-8 and TRBJ1-6, with D perhaps TRBD1 (6 bases). Between the trimmed V and J ends, which lost 2 bases and 0 bases, there was a span of 14 bases. Germline V gene lookup returns CDR1 SGHVS and CDR2 FQNEAQ. The CDR3 covers 18 residues. The CDR3 DNA reads TGTGCCAGCAGCTTAAACGCGGGGGCAAGCTCCTATAATTCACCCCTCCACTTT. Protein product: CASSLNAGASSYNSPLHF. Full variable domain (missing parts from reference TRBV7-8 and TRBJ1-6): GAGVSQSPRYKVAKRGQDVALRCDPISGHVSLFWYQQALGQGPEFLTYFQNEAQLDKSGLPSDRFFAERPEGSVSTLKIQRTQQEDSAVYLCASSLNAGASSYNSPLHFGNGTRLTVT.

V and J are TRBV19 and TRBJ1-1; D may be TRBD1 (5 bases). V lost 0 bases and J lost 5, with 7 bases in between. CDR1 is LNHDA and CDR2 is SQIVND in the germline V gene (reference sequence). This CDR3 is 13 amino acids long. The CDR3: CASSIEGDTEAFF. The CDR3 region has the DNA TGTGCCAGTAGTATAGAGGGGGATACTGAAGCTTTCTTT.

The CDR3 bases are TGCGCCAGCAGCTTTGGGGCGGGAGGGTCGGTCGAGCAGTACTTC. Its protein product is CASSFGAGGSVEQYF. V usage is TRBV5-1 and J usage is TRBJ2-7; TRBD2 aligns across 9 bases. The CDR3 extends over 15 amino acids. CDR1 is SGHRS, CDR2 YFSETQ, per germline. V dropped 2 bases and J dropped 6; count of bases not matched to a gene: 9.

This chain uses TRBV14 with TRBJ2-1; TRBD1 matches at 8 bases. The V and J ends lost 8 bases and 6 bases, in that order; junction bases with no gene match: 12. The CDR3 is made up of 15 amino acids. Germline CDR1 SGHDN, CDR2 FVKESK. In DNA form, the CDR3 reads TGTGCCAGCGCAATCGGACAGGGAGTAGGCAATGAGCAGTTCTTC. Its protein is CASAIGQGVGNEQFF.

The chain combines TRBV3-1 (or the pseudogene TRBV3-2) with TRBJ1-2; no clear D. The CDR3 runs 14 residues. V was cut by 0 bases and J by 8 bases, with 13 bases left in between. The germline V gene has CDR1 LGHDT and CDR2 YNNKEL (reference sequence). The CDR3: CASSQDLGREGYTF. The CDR3 bases are TGTGCCAGCAGCCAAGATCTGGGAAGGGAAGGCTACACCTTC.

This clone is a singleton in its sample. This sequence joins TRBV19 and TRBJ2-4; TRBD2 matches at 12 bases. The germline V gene encodes CDR1 LNHDA and CDR2 SQIVND (reference sequence). The CDR3 is 18 amino acids. The V gene end was trimmed by 2 bases and the J gene end by 3 bases; junction bases not matched to a gene: 8. The CDR3 DNA reads TGTGCCAGTAGTATAATAGGGCCGGGACTAGCGGGCAAAAACATTCAGTACTTC. Its translation is CASSIIGPGLAGKNIQYF.

The chain uses TRBV6-5 and TRBJ1-1, with TRBD1 matching over 8 bases. Germline CDR1 and CDR2: MNHEY and SVGAGI. The CDR3 covers 14 residues. V shed 4 bases and J 4 bases; nucleotides not matched to a gene: 5. CDR3 region: CASSLGQAFTEAFF. The CDR3 DNA sequence: TGTGCCAGCAGTTTGGGACAGGCATTCACTGAAGCTTTCTTT.

Only one count was recorded for this clone. The chain recombines TRBV6-1 with TRBJ2-1; either TRBD1 or TRBD2 may fit D (5 bases each). The germline CDR1 and CDR2 sequences are MNHNS and SASEGT. The CDR3 is 16 amino acids. The V gene lost 2 bases and the J gene lost 8 bases, with 19 bases spanning the gap. The CDR3 nucleotides read TGTGCCAGCAGTGAATCGGATGGGGGAAGCCAGGATGAGCAGTTCTTC. Amino acid sequence: CASSESDGGSQDEQFF.

This chain's CDR3 is CASSWGTSGPLETQYF. The CDR3 nucleotides are TGTGCCAGCAGCTGGGGGACTAGCGGGCCCTTGGAGACCCAGTACTTC. The gene calls are TRBV5-6 and TRBJ2-5; 12 nucleotides match TRBD2. The CDR3 has 16 amino acids. Trimming took 3 bases from V and 5 from J; bases not matched to a gene: 8. Germline V CDR1 and CDR2: SGHDT, YYEEEE. The entire variable domain, with the rest obtained from reference TRBV5-6 and TRBJ2-5, is as follows: DAGVTQSPTHLIKTRGQQVTLRCSPKSGHDTVSWYQQALGQGPQFIFQYYEEEERQRGNFPDRFSGHQFPNYSSELNVNALLLGDSALYLCASSWGTSGPLETQYFGPGTRLLVL.

This clone occurred once. The V call is TRBV21-1, the J call TRBJ1-2. TRBV21-1 is annotated as a pseudogene. This CDR3 is 12 amino acids long. In nucleotides, the CDR3 is TGTGCCAGCAGGCCCCGGGCCCACGGCTACACCTTC. Translated, it gives CASRPRAHGYTF.

The chain uses TRBV27 and TRBJ1-4, with a tentative D call TRBD1 (5 bases). The V gene lost 5 bases and the J gene lost 7 bases, with 14 bases spanning the gap. CDR3 size: 14 residues. CDR1 is MNHEY, CDR2 SMNVEV, per germline (reference sequence). CDR3 residues: CASSQGVYPEKLFF. The CDR3 DNA is TGTGCCAGCAGTCAAGGGGTCTATCCTGAAAAACTGTTTTTT.

This chain uses TRBV3-1 (or the pseudogene TRBV3-2) with TRBJ2-1, with a possible D match to TRBD2 (5 bases). CDR3 length: 15 amino acids. V dropped 3 bases and J dropped 4 bases, with 13 bases sitting between them. Germline CDR1 reads LGHDT; CDR2 reads YNNKEL (reference sequence). The CDR3 reads CASSQLLVGYNEQFF. DNA of the CDR3: TGTGCCAGCAGCCAGTTACTAGTTGGGTACAATGAGCAGTTCTTC.

The CDR3 bases are TGTGCCAGCAGCCCGACTTCCGGGACGGATAAGAACACTGAAGCTTTCTTT. This encodes CASSPTSGTDKNTEAFF. This chain uses TRBV28 with TRBJ1-1; TRBD1 is a possible D gene (5 bases). V lost 6 bases and J 1 base, leaving 21 bases between the germline ends. The CDR3 is 17 residues long. Germline V gene lookup returns CDR1 MDHEN and CDR2 SYDVKM. The whole variable domain, filled in from reference TRBV28 and TRBJ1-1, reads DVKVTQSSRYLVKRTGEKVFLECVQDMDHENMFWYRQDPGLGLRLIYFSYDVKMKEKGDIPEGYSVSREKKERFSLILESASTNQTSMYLCASSPTSGTDKNTEAFFGQGTRLTVV.

This chain joins TRBV15 and TRBJ1-1; 9 positions match TRBD1. V was clipped by 3 bases and J by 5 bases; unmatched bases: 4. Per germline, CDR1 LNHNV and CDR2 YYDKDF (reference sequence). CDR3 length equals 14 residues. The CDR3 region is CATSRGTGRTEAFF. CDR3 nucleotides: TGTGCCACCAGCAGGGGGACAGGGAGAACTGAAGCTTTCTTT.

The gene calls are TRBV3-1 (or the pseudogene TRBV3-2) and TRBJ1-3; no definite D call. Between the trimmed V and J ends, which lost 5 bases and 1 base, there was a span of 12 bases. Germline CDR1 and CDR2: LGHDT and YNNKEL (reference sequence). CDR3 length equals 15 residues. The CDR3 loop is CASSELAFSGNTIYF. CDR3 DNA sequence: TGTGCCAGCAGCGAGCTAGCGTTTTCTGGAAACACCATATATTTT.

The rearrangement links TRBV5-4 to TRBJ2-2; 11 nucleotides match TRBD2. This CDR3 has 18 amino acids. The trim removed 4 bases at V and 5 bases at J, leaving 13 bases unmatched. Germline CDR1 reads SGHNT; CDR2 reads YYREEE (reference sequence). Here the CDR3 DNA reads TGTGCCAGCAGCCCAAAAATGCAGACTAGCGGGATTACCGGGGAGCTGTTTTTT. Residues: CASSPKMQTSGITGELFF.

This rearrangement joins TRBV7-6 to TRBJ2-3; TRBD2 aligns across 12 bases. The germline V gene has CDR1 SGHVS and CDR2 FNYEAQ. The CDR3 has 16 amino acids. J gave up 4 bases and V 1 base, and 3 bases lay outside the gene matches. CDR3 sequence reads: CASSLGASGRADTQYF. The DNA for the CDR3 is TGTGCCAGCAGCTTAGGGGCTAGCGGGAGGGCAGATACGCAGTATTTT.

The chain recombines TRBV7-2 with TRBJ2-7; D gene unclear. The V gene lost 2 bases and the J gene lost 5 bases, with 10 bases spanning the gap. This CDR3 has 13 amino acids. Germline CDR1 reads SGHTA; CDR2 reads FQGNSA. CDR3 amino acids: CASSLFGVHEQYF. For the CDR3, the DNA is TGTGCCAGCAGCTTATTCGGAGTCCACGAGCAGTACTTC.

The chain has TRBV18 and TRBJ1-3; maybe TRBD1 (5 bases). The CDR3 length is 15 residues. CDR1 is KGHSH, CDR2 LQKENI, per germline. Trimming shortened V by 1 base and J by 8 bases, and 15 bases separated the two germline ends. The CDR3 sequence is CASSPRKGPGDTIYF. The CDR3 region has the DNA TGTGCCAGCTCACCACGAAAGGGCCCGGGGGACACCATATATTTT.

This chain connects TRBV11-3 to TRBJ2-1; D tentatively fits TRBD1 or TRBD2 (5 bases each). The V end lost 5 bases, the J end lost 8 bases, and 19 bases lay between the germline ends. Per the germline V gene, CDR1 is SGHNT and CDR2 is YENEEA. The CDR3 totals 15 residues. The CDR3 is CASSDRGPVRDEQFF. CDR3 sequence (DNA): TGTGCCAGCAGCGACCGGGGACCCGTTAGGGATGAGCAGTTCTTC.

The chain has TRBV5-1 and TRBJ1-2; 7 bases map to TRBD1. This CDR3 comprises 18 residues. V trimming: 0 bases; J trimming: 6 bases; junction bases outside the gene matches: 17. CDR1 and CDR2 (germline): SGHRS, YFSETQ. CDR3 DNA: TGCGCCAGCAGCTTGGAGGGGGCTTGGAGACAGGAGGTCCATGGCTACACCTTC. Translated, it gives CASSLEGAWRQEVHGYTF.

This chain uses TRBV5-1 with TRBJ2-7; the D gene is possibly TRBD2 (5 bases). The CDR3 covers 14 residues. Germline CDR1 and CDR2: SGHRS and YFSETQ. The ends were cut back, 4 bases at V and 2 bases at J, with 13 bases in the middle. The CDR3 region is CASSPALGTYEQYF. CDR3 nucleotide sequence: TGCGCCAGCAGCCCCGCACTAGGGACCTACGAGCAGTACTTC. Looking up the rest from reference TRBV5-1 and TRBJ2-7 gives the full variable domain: KAGVTQTPRYLIKTRGQQVTLSCSPISGHRSVSWYQQTPGQGLQFLFEYFSETQRNKGNFPGRFSGRQFSNSRSEMNVSTLELGDSALYLCASSPALGTYEQYFGPGTRLTVT.

The chain recombines TRBV5-6 with TRBJ2-7; 9 bases line up with TRBD1. The CDR3 consists of 16 residues. CDR1 is SGHDT, CDR2 YYEEEE, per germline. Trimming cost V 4 bases and J 1 base; bases outside gene matches: 9. CDR3 DNA sequence: TGTGCCAGCAGCCCGGGGGGACAGGGTATGTCCTACGAGCAGTACTTC. It yields the protein CASSPGGQGMSYEQYF.

J is TRBJ1-1 and V is TRBV6-1; tentatively, D is TRBD1 (5 bases). Germline lookup yields CDR1 MNHNS and CDR2 SASEGT. There are 14 residues in the CDR3. The V and J ends lost 2 bases and 4 bases respectively, with 11 bases between them. The CDR3: CASSESREGTEAFF. The CDR3 DNA follows: TGTGCCAGCAGTGAATCCAGGGAGGGCACTGAAGCTTTCTTT.

The chain has TRBV19 and TRBJ2-1; 11 bases map to TRBD2. CDR3 length equals 16 residues. V shed 2 bases and J 1 base; nucleotides not matched to a gene: 1. Per germline, CDR1 LNHDA and CDR2 SQIVND (reference sequence). The CDR3 region has the DNA TGTGCCAGTAGTATAAGGACTAGCGGGTCCTACAATGAGCAGTTCTTC. Amino acids: CASSIRTSGSYNEQFF.

The genes are TRBV7-3 and TRBJ2-1; TRBD2 might be the D (5 bases). Germline CDR1 reads SGHTA; CDR2 reads FQGTGA. This CDR3 is built from 15 residues. V was pared by 6 bases and J by 4 bases, with 16 bases between. This CDR3 is CASSPKIGVYNEQFF. In DNA form, the CDR3 reads TGTGCCAGCAGTCCAAAAATCGGGGTTTACAATGAGCAGTTCTTC.